This T cell receptor beta chain was obtained from a study of T cell responses to AZD1222 COVID-19 vaccine. Study-wide results and limits: Donor demographics were predominantly white British with a female majority; clonal diversity may be underestimated.

V gave up 3 bases and J gave up 3 bases, with 14 bases separating them. CDR1 and CDR2 from the germline V gene are MNHNS and SASEGT. The CDR3 contains 15 residues. This clone was counted only a few times. Its specificity is unknown. Profiling relied on immunoSEQ multiplex PCR, and the TCRdb table lists in-frame clones only, not all of them. Here the sample spans over 75,000 clones, around 91% being singletons. The specimen comprised peripheral blood, sampled on day 0 of AZD1222 vaccination. The genes are TRBV6-1 and TRBJ1-2; a possible D gene is TRBD1 (6 bases). This receptor was obtained from an adult in good health. The DNA of the CDR3 is TGTGCCAGCAGTGAGAGGCAGGGGCGAGACTATGGCTACACCTTC. It is translated as CASSERQGRDYGYTF.